Given below is one TCR beta chain in context. Its antigen remains unknown. The CDR3 runs 14 residues. V gave up 5 bases and J gave up 2 bases; unmatched junction bases: 5. The germline gives CDR1 MDHEN, CDR2 SYDVKM. The record originates from a study of T cell responses to AZD1222 COVID-19 vaccine. Study observations and caveats: White British ancestry dominated among donors, who included more females, and clonal diversity was possibly underestimated. Increased Spike-specific TCR breadth and depth were observed after two AZD1222 doses.

TCRdb's copy holds only in-frame clones and misses some; the assay was immunoSEQ multiplex PCR. The sample records roughly 100,000 clones, 85% to 90% being singletons. The rearrangement joins TRBV28 to TRBJ1-2; 7 bases align to TRBD1. The specimen comprised peripheral blood, sampled on day 0 of AZD1222 vaccination. This TCR was sampled from an adult in good health. The CDR3 nucleotides read TGTGCCAGCAGTGCACCGACAGGGAACTATGGCTACACCTTC. Amino acids: CASSAPTGNYGYTF.